These 3 T cell receptor beta chains were sequenced from one sample in a study of blood T cell repertoires in COVID-19. Produced via immunoSEQ multiplex PCR; TCRdb's table is partial and in-frame only. This table has 100,000 to 150,000 clones, around 80% appearing once. Sequenced material: PBMCs or T cells enriched from blood (not recorded which). All receptors come from a man aged 35 to 55 with acute COVID-19.

The V call is TRBV7-3, the J call TRBJ2-5; 7 bases align to TRBD1. In germline, CDR1 is SGHTA, CDR2 FQGTGA. The CDR3 is 14 amino acids. V gave up 6 bases and J gave up 4 bases; unmatched junction bases: 8. The CDR3 protein is CASSLTGYAETQYF. The DNA of the CDR3 is TGTGCCAGCAGTTTGACAGGGTACGCAGAGACCCAGTACTTC.

The V and J genes are TRBV2 and TRBJ2-1; 8 nucleotides match TRBD2. Germline CDR1 SNHLY, CDR2 FYNNEI. The CDR3 runs 13 residues. Trimming at V came to 5 bases and at J to 6 bases, leaving 3 bases not matched to a gene. DNA for the CDR3: TGTGCCAGCAGTCCCGGGACTAGCAATGAGCAGTTCTTC. Translation: CASSPGTSNEQFF. The full variable domain, completed using reference TRBV2 and TRBJ2-1, is EPEVTQTPSHQVTQMGQEVILRCVPISNHLYFYWYRQILGQKVEFLVSFYNNEISEKSEIFDDQFSVERPDGSNFTLKIRSTKLEDSAMYFCASSPGTSNEQFFGPGTRLTVL.

The V gene is TRBV5-1, the J gene TRBJ1-5; perhaps TRBD1 as D (6 bases). This CDR3 is 14 amino acids long. Trimming left V 5 bases short and J 5 bases short, with 14 bases between. Per germline, CDR1 SGHRS and CDR2 YFSETQ. The CDR3 bases are TGCGCCAGCAGTCAACAGGGAGGGGATCAGCCCCAGCATTTT. This sequence encodes CASSQQGGDQPQHF.